Given below is one T cell receptor (beta chain) in context. What it binds is unknown. This sample is drawn from a study of T cell repertoires in cytomegalovirus infection. Study information: From public TCR beta signatures came an indication of both CMV infection and matching HLA type. Findings of the study overall: Adding up the frequency of public TCR beta families identified people who carried CMV plus the relevant HLA. HLA-C-restricted CMV-specific TCR beta clonotypes prevailed in the ex vivo response.

The germline gives CDR1 MNHEY, CDR2 SVGAGI. V lost 4 bases, J lost 6 bases, and 10 bases stayed unmatched. This CDR3 comprises 16 residues. One entry per CDR3 protein results from TCRdb running MiXCR on the reads. The sample has about 440,000 distinct CDR3 sequences, under 40% seen once. The genes are TRBV6-5 and TRBJ2-2; 8 bases agree with TRBD2. This clonotype was obtained from a human donor in good health (CMV status not recorded). Some clones in this sample may be carry-over from other donors' samples. Sequencing was done on a sample of PBMCs. The CDR3 loop is CASSSYSGVSAGELFF. The CDR3 DNA sequence: TGTGCCAGCAGTTCCTATAGCGGGGTTTCAGCCGGGGAGCTGTTTTTT.